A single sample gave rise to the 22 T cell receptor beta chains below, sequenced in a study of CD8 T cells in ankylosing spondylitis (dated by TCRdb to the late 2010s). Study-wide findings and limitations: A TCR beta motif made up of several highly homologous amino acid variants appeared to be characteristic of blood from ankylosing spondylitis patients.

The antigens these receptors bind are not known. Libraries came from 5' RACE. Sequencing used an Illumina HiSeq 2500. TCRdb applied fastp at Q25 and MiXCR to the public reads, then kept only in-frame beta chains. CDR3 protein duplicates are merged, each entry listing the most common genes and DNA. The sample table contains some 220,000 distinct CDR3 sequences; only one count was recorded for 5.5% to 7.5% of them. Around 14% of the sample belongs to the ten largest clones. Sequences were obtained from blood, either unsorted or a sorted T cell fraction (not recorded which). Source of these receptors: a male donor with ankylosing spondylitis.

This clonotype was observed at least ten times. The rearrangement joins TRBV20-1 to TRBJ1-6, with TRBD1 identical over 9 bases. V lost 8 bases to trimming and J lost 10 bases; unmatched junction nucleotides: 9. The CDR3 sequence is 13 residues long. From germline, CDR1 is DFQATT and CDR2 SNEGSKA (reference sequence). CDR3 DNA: TGCAGTTGTCGGACAGGGGTAAGGTCACCCCTCCACTTT. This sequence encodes CSCRTGVRSPLHF.

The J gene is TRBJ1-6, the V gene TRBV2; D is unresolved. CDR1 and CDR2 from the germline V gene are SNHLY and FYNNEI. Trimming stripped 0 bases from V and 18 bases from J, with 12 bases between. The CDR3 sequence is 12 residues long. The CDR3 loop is CASSEAVRGPHF. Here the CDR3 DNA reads TGTGCCAGCAGTGAAGCCGTCAGAGGCCCCCACTTT.

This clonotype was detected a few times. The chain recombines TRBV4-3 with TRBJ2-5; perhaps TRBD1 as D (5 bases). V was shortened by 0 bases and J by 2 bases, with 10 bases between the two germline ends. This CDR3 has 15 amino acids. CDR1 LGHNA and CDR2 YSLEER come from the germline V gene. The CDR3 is CASSQEAGIQETQYF. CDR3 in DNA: TGCGCCAGCAGCCAAGAGGCAGGGATACAAGAGACCCAGTACTTC.

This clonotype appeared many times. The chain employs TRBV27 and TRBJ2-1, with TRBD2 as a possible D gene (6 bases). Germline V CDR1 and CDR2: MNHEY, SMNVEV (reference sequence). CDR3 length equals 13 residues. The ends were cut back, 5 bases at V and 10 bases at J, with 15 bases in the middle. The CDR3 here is CASSQISGREQFF. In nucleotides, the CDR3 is TGTGCCAGCAGTCAAATTTCAGGGAGGGAGCAGTTCTTC.

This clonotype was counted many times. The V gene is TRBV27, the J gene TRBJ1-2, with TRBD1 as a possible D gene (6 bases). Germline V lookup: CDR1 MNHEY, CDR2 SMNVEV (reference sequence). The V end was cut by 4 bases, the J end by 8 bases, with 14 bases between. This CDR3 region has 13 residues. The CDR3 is CASSSTGTGGYTF. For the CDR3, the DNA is TGTGCCAGCAGTTCTACAGGGACTGGGGGCTACACCTTC.

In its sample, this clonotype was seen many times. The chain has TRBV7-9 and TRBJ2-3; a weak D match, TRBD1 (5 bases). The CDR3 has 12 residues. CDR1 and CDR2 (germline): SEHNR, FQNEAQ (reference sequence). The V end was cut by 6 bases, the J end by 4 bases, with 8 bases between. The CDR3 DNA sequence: TGTGCCAGCAGTCCCAGGGCAGATACGCAGTATTTT. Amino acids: CASSPRADTQYF.

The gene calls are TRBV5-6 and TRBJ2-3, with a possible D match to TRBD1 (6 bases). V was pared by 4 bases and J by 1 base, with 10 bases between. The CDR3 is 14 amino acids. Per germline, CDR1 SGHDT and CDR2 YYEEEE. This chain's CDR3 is CASSDGQRTDTQYF. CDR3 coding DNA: TGTGCCAGCAGCGACGGACAGCGCACAGATACGCAGTATTTT.

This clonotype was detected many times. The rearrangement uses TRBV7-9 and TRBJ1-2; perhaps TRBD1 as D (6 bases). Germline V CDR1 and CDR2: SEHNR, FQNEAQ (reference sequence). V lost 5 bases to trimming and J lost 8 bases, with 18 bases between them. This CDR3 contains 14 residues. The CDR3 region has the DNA TGTGCCAGCAGCCTGATGGGGGGCCCTACCGGCTACACCTTC. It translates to CASSLMGGPTGYTF.

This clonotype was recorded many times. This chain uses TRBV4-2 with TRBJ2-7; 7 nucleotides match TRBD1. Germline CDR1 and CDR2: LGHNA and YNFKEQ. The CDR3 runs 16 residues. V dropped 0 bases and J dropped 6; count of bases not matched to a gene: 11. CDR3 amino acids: CASSQESYRGPGEQYF. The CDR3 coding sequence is TGTGCCAGCAGCCAAGAGTCGTACAGGGGCCCCGGCGAGCAGTACTTC.

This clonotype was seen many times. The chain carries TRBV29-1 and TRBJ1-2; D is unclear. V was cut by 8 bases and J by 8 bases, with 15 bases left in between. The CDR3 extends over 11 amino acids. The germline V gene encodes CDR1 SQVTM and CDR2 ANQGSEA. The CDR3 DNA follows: TGCAGCCACGGGTCCGATCACGGCTACACCTTC. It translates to CSHGSDHGYTF.

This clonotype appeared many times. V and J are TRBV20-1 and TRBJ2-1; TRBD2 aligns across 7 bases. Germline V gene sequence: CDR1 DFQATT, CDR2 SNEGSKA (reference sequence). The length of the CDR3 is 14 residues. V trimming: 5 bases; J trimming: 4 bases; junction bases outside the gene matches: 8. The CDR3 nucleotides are TGCAGTGCTCAAAGACTAGCAGAATACAATGAGCAGTTCTTC. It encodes CSAQRLAEYNEQFF.

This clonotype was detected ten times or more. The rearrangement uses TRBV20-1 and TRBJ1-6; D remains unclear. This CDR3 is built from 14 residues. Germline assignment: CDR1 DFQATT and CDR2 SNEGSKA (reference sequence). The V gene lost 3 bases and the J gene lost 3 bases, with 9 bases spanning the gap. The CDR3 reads CSARSRDYNSPLHF. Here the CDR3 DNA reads TGCAGTGCTAGGAGCCGGGACTATAATTCACCCCTCCACTTT.

In DNA form, the CDR3 reads TGTGCCAGCAAAGCTACGATCACAGATACGCAGTATTTT. Its protein is CASKATITDTQYF. The V and J genes are TRBV27 and TRBJ2-3; D is uncertain. Trimming stripped 7 bases from V and 2 bases from J, with 10 bases between. Germline CDR1 is MNHEY and CDR2 is SMNVEV (reference sequence). The CDR3 loop spans 13 amino acids.

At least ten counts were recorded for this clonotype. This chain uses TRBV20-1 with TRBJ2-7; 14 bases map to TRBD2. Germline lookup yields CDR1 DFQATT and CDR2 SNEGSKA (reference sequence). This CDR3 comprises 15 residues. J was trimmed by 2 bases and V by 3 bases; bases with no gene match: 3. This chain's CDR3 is CSASGTSGRTYEQYF. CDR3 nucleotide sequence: TGCAGTGCTAGTGGGACTAGCGGGAGAACCTACGAGCAGTACTTC.

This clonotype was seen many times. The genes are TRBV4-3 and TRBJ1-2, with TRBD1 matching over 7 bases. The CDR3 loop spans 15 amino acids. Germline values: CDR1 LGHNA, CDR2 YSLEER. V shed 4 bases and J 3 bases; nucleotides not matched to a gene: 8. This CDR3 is CASSPDRSLYYGYTF. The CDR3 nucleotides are TGCGCCAGCAGCCCGGACAGGTCCCTCTACTATGGCTACACCTTC.

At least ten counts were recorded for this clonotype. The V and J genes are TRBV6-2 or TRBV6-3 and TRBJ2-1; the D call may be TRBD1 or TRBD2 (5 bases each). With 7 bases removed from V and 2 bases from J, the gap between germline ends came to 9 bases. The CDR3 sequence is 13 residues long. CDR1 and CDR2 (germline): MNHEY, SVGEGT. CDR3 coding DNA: TGTGCCAGCAACGAGGGACCCTACAATGAGCAGTTCTTC. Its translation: CASNEGPYNEQFF.

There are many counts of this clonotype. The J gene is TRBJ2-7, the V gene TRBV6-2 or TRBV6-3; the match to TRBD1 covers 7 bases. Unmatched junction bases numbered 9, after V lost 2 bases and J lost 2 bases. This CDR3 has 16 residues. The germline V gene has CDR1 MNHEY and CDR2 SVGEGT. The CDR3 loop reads CASSYNRDQGAYEQYF. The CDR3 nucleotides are TGTGCCAGCAGTTACAACCGGGACCAGGGGGCCTACGAGCAGTACTTC.

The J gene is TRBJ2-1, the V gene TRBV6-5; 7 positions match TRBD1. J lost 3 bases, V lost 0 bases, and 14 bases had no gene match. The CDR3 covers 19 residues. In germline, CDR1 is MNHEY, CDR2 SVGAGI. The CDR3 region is CASSYSRLQGRMGYNEQFF. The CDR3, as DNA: TGTGCCAGCAGTTACTCGCGATTACAGGGGCGCATGGGCTACAATGAGCAGTTCTTC.

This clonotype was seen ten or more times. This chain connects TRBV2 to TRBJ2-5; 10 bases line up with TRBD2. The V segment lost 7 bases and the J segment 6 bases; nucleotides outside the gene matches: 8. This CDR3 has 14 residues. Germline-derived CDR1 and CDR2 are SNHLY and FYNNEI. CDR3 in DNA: TGTGCCAGCAAGCGGGAGGGCCTTCTTCAGACCCAGTACTTC. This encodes CASKREGLLQTQYF.

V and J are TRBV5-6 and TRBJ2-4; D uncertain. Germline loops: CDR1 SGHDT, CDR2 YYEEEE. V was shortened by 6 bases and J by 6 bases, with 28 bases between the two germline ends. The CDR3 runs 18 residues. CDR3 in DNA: TGTGCCAGCACCTCCGCAGCAGCTTGGGGTATGGAGCCAAACATTCAGTACTTC. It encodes CASTSAAAWGMEPNIQYF.

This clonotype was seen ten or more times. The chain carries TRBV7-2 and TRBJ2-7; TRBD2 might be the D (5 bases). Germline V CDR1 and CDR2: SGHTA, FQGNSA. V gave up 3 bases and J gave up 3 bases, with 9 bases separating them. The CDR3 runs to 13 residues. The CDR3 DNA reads TGTGCCAGCAGCTTTGGACTGTACTACGAGCAGTACTTC. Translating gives CASSFGLYYEQYF.

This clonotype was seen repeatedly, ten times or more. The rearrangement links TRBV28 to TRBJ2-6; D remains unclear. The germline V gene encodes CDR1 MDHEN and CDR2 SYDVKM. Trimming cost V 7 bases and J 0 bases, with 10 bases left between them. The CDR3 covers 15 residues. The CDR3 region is CASTGLVSGANVLTF. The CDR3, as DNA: TGTGCCAGCACTGGTTTGGTCTCTGGGGCCAACGTCCTGACTTTC.